This T cell receptor beta chain emerged from a study of cytomegalovirus exposure and HLA in healthy donors. Researchers ran the PCR with 60 Vbeta and 13 Jbeta primers. Sequencing used immunoSEQ multiplex PCR; TCRdb keeps in-frame clones, though not all of them. The table lists approximately 140,000 clones, around 66% of them singletons. V was trimmed by 4 bases and J by 0 bases, leaving 10 bases between them. This CDR3 is 14 amino acids long. Germline assignment: CDR1 LGHNA and CDR2 YSLEER. Input material: PBMCs. The chain links TRBV4-3 to TRBJ2-7; tentatively, D is TRBD1 (5 bases). The sequence was obtained from a woman between 55 and 75 years old in good health and CMV-seronegative. For the CDR3, the DNA is TGCGCCAGCAGCCCGGCAAGGGGCTCCTACGAGCAGTACTTC. It translates to CASSPARGSYEQYF.